These 22 T cell receptor beta chains share one sample of origin, sequenced in a study of blood T cell repertoires in COVID-19. Assay used: immunoSEQ multiplex PCR; TCRdb lists only in-frame clones, some missing. The data contain about 190,000 clones, about 85% of them singletons. Sequenced material: PBMCs or T cells enriched from blood (not recorded which). All receptors derive from a woman aged 40 to 50 in a cohort exposed to, infected with or recovered from COVID-19 (not recorded which).

The table lists this clone with a few counts. The genes are TRBV19 and TRBJ1-1; D is ambiguous. Germline V gives CDR1 LNHDA, CDR2 SQIVND (reference sequence). The CDR3 extends over 13 amino acids. Trimming took off 3 bases at V and 5 bases at J, with 10 bases between the two ends. The CDR3: CASSILGYTEAFF. CDR3 sequence (DNA): TGTGCCAGTAGTATCCTCGGTTATACTGAAGCTTTCTTT.

The chain recombines TRBV27 with TRBJ2-1, with TRBD2 matching over 7 bases. The germline V gene encodes CDR1 MNHEY and CDR2 SMNVEV (reference sequence). The CDR3 has 16 residues. The ends lost 4 bases at V and 4 bases at J; junction bases unmatched: 10. The CDR3, as DNA: TGTGCCAGCAGTTCCTCAGCCGGGACTATGTACAATGAGCAGTTCTTC. Its translation: CASSSSAGTMYNEQFF.

The CDR3 sequence: CASSFRAGGTDTQYF. The CDR3 DNA is TGTGCCAGCAGCTTCCGAGCGGGGGGCACAGATACGCAGTATTTT. This chain links TRBV5-4 with TRBJ2-3; 8 bases map to TRBD2. Per the germline V gene, CDR1 is SGHNT and CDR2 is YYREEE (reference sequence). This CDR3 has 15 amino acids. V lost 2 bases and J lost 1; bases outside the gene matches: 3.

CDR3 DNA sequence: TGTGCCACCAGCCCTTTGAGGACTAGCGGGAGACCTTCCTCCTACAATGAGCAGTTCTTC. It specifies CATSPLRTSGRPSSYNEQFF. The chain links TRBV24-1 to TRBJ2-1; 13 bases line up with TRBD2. V trimming: 7 bases; J trimming: 0 bases; junction bases outside the gene matches: 14. This CDR3 has 20 residues. Germline assignment: CDR1 KGHDR and CDR2 SFDVKD.

This chain joins TRBV13 and TRBJ2-2; 10 bases fit TRBD1. V lost 8 bases, J lost 6 bases, and 9 bases stayed unmatched. This CDR3 is 15 amino acids long. Germline values: CDR1 PRHDT, CDR2 FYEKMQ (reference sequence). The CDR3 here is CASSWGQGFAGELFF. The CDR3 bases are TGTGCCAGCTCTTGGGGACAGGGGTTTGCCGGGGAGCTGTTTTTT.

The CDR3 spells CSVELGPEAFF. The CDR3 region has the DNA TGCAGCGTTGAGCTGGGGCCTGAAGCTTTCTTT. The chain is built from TRBV29-1 and TRBJ1-1; the D gene is possibly TRBD1 (5 bases). Trimming took 3 bases from V and 6 from J, leaving 8 bases between them. This CDR3 is built from 11 residues. CDR1 is SQVTM, CDR2 ANQGSEA, per germline.

This rearrangement joins TRBV7-2 to TRBJ2-1, with 9 bases that match TRBD2. Germline V lookup: CDR1 SGHTA, CDR2 FQGNSA. With V trimmed by 0 bases and J by 4 bases, 7 bases remained unmatched. The CDR3 is 17 residues long. DNA for the CDR3: TGTGCCAGCAGCTTAGCGCTTGGCGGGGGGGGATACAATGAGCAGTTCTTC. Translating gives CASSLALGGGGYNEQFF.

The chain employs TRBV4-1 and TRBJ1-1; D is uncertain. CDR3 length equals 14 residues. V lost 4 bases and J lost 0, with 9 bases in between. CDR1 is MGHRA, CDR2 YSYEKL, per germline. The CDR3 nucleotides are TGCGCCAGCAGCCCCCGCGATCTGAACACTGAAGCTTTCTTT. Amino acids: CASSPRDLNTEAFF.

The rearrangement links TRBV27 to TRBJ2-7, with 10 positions matching TRBD2. Trimming at V came to 6 bases and at J to 6 bases, leaving 8 bases not matched to a gene. CDR1 and CDR2 from the germline V gene are MNHEY and SMNVEV (reference sequence). The CDR3 covers 14 residues. In nucleotides, the CDR3 is TGTGCCAGCAGCATAGCGGGGGGCGTTAGCGAGCAGTACTTC. Translated, it gives CASSIAGGVSEQYF.

This rearrangement joins TRBV7-2 to TRBJ1-4; tentative D call: TRBD1 (6 bases). The V gene lost 2 bases and the J gene lost 7 bases, with 14 bases spanning the gap. The CDR3 runs 15 residues. Germline lookup yields CDR1 SGHTA and CDR2 FQGNSA. The DNA for the CDR3 is TGTGCCAGCAGCTTAATAACAGGGTTGGGTGAAAAACTGTTTTTT. Translation gives CASSLITGLGEKLFF.

The chain uses TRBV5-1 and TRBJ1-2, with D possibly being TRBD1 (6 bases). Trimming stripped 5 bases from V and 2 bases from J, with 16 bases between. This CDR3 has 15 residues. Germline CDR1 SGHRS, CDR2 YFSETQ. The CDR3 nucleotides are TGCGCCAGCAGTCCTGACGGACAGCGCAACTATGGCTACACCTTC. Protein sequence: CASSPDGQRNYGYTF.

J is TRBJ2-1 and V is TRBV27, with TRBD2 identical over 9 bases. This CDR3 is 16 amino acids long. With V trimmed by 0 bases and J by 7 bases, 7 bases remained unmatched. Germline CDR1 reads MNHEY; CDR2 reads SMNVEV (reference sequence). The CDR3 here is CASSLSSGSMRNEQFF. In DNA form, the CDR3 reads TGTGCCAGCAGTTTATCTAGCGGGAGCATGCGAAATGAGCAGTTCTTC.

The rearrangement links TRBV29-1 to TRBJ1-1; TRBD1 agrees at 7 bases. The CDR3 spans 15 residues. Germline values: CDR1 SQVTM, CDR2 ANQGSEA. V lost 4 bases to trimming and J lost 5 bases; unmatched junction nucleotides: 13. CDR3 DNA: TGCAGCGTTGTACTCACCTATACAGGGGCGACTGAAGCTTTCTTT. Translating it yields CSVVLTYTGATEAFF.

V and J are TRBV27 and TRBJ2-6, with TRBD1 matching 8 bases. Germline V CDR1 and CDR2: MNHEY, SMNVEV (reference sequence). The CDR3 is made up of 16 amino acids. Trimming cost V 5 bases and J 0 bases; bases outside gene matches: 3. The CDR3 spells CASSPTGGSGANVLTF. Here the CDR3 DNA reads TGTGCCAGCAGTCCCACAGGGGGCTCTGGGGCCAACGTCCTGACTTTC. Full variable domain (outside the CDR3, taken from reference TRBV27 and TRBJ2-6): EAQVTQNPRYLITVTGKKLTVTCSQNMNHEYMSWYRQDPGLGLRQIYYSMNVEVTDKGDVPEGYKVSRKEKRNFPLILESPSPNQTSLYFCASSPTGGSGANVLTFGAGSRLTVL.

This chain links TRBV4-2 with TRBJ2-7; the D gene is possibly TRBD1 (5 bases). Germline V gene sequence: CDR1 LGHNA, CDR2 YNFKEQ. There are 14 residues in the CDR3. The V and J ends lost 2 bases and 4 bases respectively, with 12 bases between them. The CDR3 sequence is CASSQLAGKYEQYF. In nucleotides, the CDR3 is TGTGCCAGCAGCCAACTTGCAGGGAAGTACGAGCAGTACTTC.

This sequence joins TRBV7-6 and TRBJ2-7; 12 positions agree with TRBD2. With V trimmed by 5 bases and J by 5 bases, 7 bases remained unmatched. The CDR3 has 15 residues. Germline values: CDR1 SGHVS, CDR2 FNYEAQ. DNA of the CDR3: TGTGCCAGCAGCATTGCTAGCGGGGGGGCCGACGAGCAGTACTTC. It codes for CASSIASGGADEQYF.

CDR3 bases: TGTGCTAGTGGTTTGGGTACGGACACTGAAGCTTTCTTT. Translation gives CASGLGTDTEAFF. The chain combines TRBV12-5 with TRBJ1-1; no clear D. CDR1 is LGHNT, CDR2 FRNRAP, per germline. The V and J ends lost 1 base and 3 bases respectively, with 6 bases between them. The CDR3 extends over 13 amino acids.

The chain employs TRBV6-5 and TRBJ1-1; D may be TRBD1 (5 bases). The CDR3 totals 12 residues. Germline V gene sequence: CDR1 MNHEY, CDR2 SVGAGI. V was shortened by 0 bases and J by 7 bases, with 6 bases between the two germline ends. The CDR3 DNA sequence: TGTGCCAGCAGTTACTCGACAGATGAAGCTTTCTTT. Its protein is CASSYSTDEAFF.

The gene calls are TRBV27 and TRBJ1-2; D is uncertain. The germline gives CDR1 MNHEY, CDR2 SMNVEV (reference sequence). CDR3 length equals 14 residues. Trimming took off 0 bases at V and 0 bases at J, with 5 bases between the two ends. CDR3 sequence (DNA): TGTGCCAGCAGTTTATCGGCCACTAACTATGGCTACACCTTC. Protein sequence: CASSLSATNYGYTF.

This chain connects TRBV6-5 to TRBJ2-2; D is unresolved. The CDR3 length is 14 residues. Trimming pared 3 bases from V and 1 base from J, leaving 6 bases between. From germline, CDR1 is MNHEY and CDR2 SVGAGI. The CDR3 DNA reads as TGTGCCAGCAGTTATTTACAGAACACCGGGGAGCTGTTTTTT. It specifies CASSYLQNTGELFF.

This clone was counted a single time. The rearrangement joins TRBV28 to TRBJ1-5, with no clear D. The V end lost 4 bases, the J end lost 1 base, and 8 bases lay between the germline ends. Germline CDR1 is MDHEN and CDR2 is SYDVKM. This CDR3 region has 14 residues. The DNA of the CDR3 is TGTGCCAGCAGTTCGCACAGAAGCAATCAGCCCCAGCATTTT. This translates into CASSSHRSNQPQHF.

The V gene is TRBV2, the J gene TRBJ1-4; TRBD1 matches at 9 bases. This CDR3 is built from 18 residues. J was trimmed by 3 bases and V by 7 bases; bases with no gene match: 15. Germline lookup yields CDR1 SNHLY and CDR2 FYNNEI. CDR3 residues: CASTLYGTGSGANEKLFF. In DNA form, the CDR3 reads TGTGCCAGCACCCTCTATGGGACAGGGTCAGGAGCTAATGAAAAACTGTTTTTT.